Shown below are 29 T cell receptor beta chains from a single sample sequenced in a study of CD8+ T cells in alopecia areata. It was cDNA, reverse transcribed from extracted RNA, that served as the sequencing template. Some clones are missing from TCRdb's copy, which holds only in-frame ones; the method was immunoSEQ multiplex PCR. The sample contains about 20,000 clones, approximately 60% of which appear only once. CD4+ cells of five patients were further sorted as CD25+CD127-. The specimen was CD4+ Tregs sorted from blood. Receptors originate from a human donor with alopecia areata.

This clone was observed a few times. The chain joins TRBV6-5 to TRBJ1-5; weak D call: TRBD1 (5 bases). The CDR3 runs to 13 residues. CDR1 MNHEY and CDR2 SVGAGI come from the germline V gene. V was shortened by 7 bases and J by 3 bases, with 10 bases between the two germline ends. The CDR3 DNA follows: TGTGCCAGCAAGAGGGGAATCAATCAGCCCCAGCATTTT. Translated, it gives CASKRGINQPQHF.

CDR3 loop: CASRLDLSRTDTQYF. For the CDR3, the DNA is TGTGCCAGCAGGCTGGACTTGTCCCGCACAGATACGCAGTATTTT. The chain uses TRBV7-9 and TRBJ2-3, with a possible D match to TRBD2 (5 bases). V was clipped by 6 bases and J by 1 base, with 14 bases between them. Germline V gene data show CDR1 as SEHNR and CDR2 as FQNEAQ (reference sequence). CDR3 length: 15 amino acids.

V is TRBV7-9 and J is TRBJ2-5; 9 bases map to TRBD2. Trimming at V came to 3 bases and at J to 5 bases, leaving 4 bases not matched to a gene. The CDR3 spans 14 residues. Germline values: CDR1 SEHNR, CDR2 FQNEAQ (reference sequence). CDR3 bases: TGTGCCAGCAGCTTTGGACTAGCGTCCGAGACCCAGTACTTC. This translates into CASSFGLASETQYF.

The chain has TRBV4-1 and TRBJ1-1; no clear D gene. Germline CDR1 and CDR2: MGHRA and YSYEKL. The CDR3 is 13 amino acids. The ends were cut back, 3 bases at V and 7 bases at J, with 12 bases in the middle. CDR3 DNA: TGCGCCAGCAGCCAGGGAGTCGCTGTTGAAGCTTTCTTT. This translates into CASSQGVAVEAFF.

The genes are TRBV11-2 and TRBJ2-1, with a possible D match to TRBD2 (5 bases). The CDR3 length is 15 residues. The germline V and J ends were trimmed by 3 bases and 0 bases, with 9 bases remaining between them. CDR1 and CDR2 (germline): SGHAT, FQNNGV. CDR3 protein: CASSFGVSSYNEQFF. In nucleotides, the CDR3 is TGTGCCAGCAGCTTCGGGGTTAGCTCCTACAATGAGCAGTTCTTC.

J is TRBJ2-7 and V is TRBV28; D is undetermined. The CDR3 spans 15 residues. Germline V gives CDR1 MDHEN, CDR2 SYDVKM. V lost 3 bases, J lost 2 bases, and 14 bases lay in between. CDR3 residues: CASSLYQWETYEQYF. The CDR3 bases are TGTGCCAGCAGTTTGTATCAGTGGGAAACCTACGAGCAGTACTTC.

In this sample, this clone turned up a few times. This sequence joins TRBV5-6 and TRBJ1-2, with D unclear. Per germline, CDR1 SGHDT and CDR2 YYEEEE. This CDR3 spans 10 amino acids. The CDR3 DNA reads TGTGCTCACCCTAACTATGGCTACACCTTC. Translated: CAHPNYGYTF.

The chain couples TRBV2 to TRBJ2-2; D is possibly TRBD1 or TRBD2 (5 bases each). The CDR3 consists of 16 residues. The V end was cut by 10 bases, the J end by 0 bases, with 18 bases between. Germline V CDR1 and CDR2: SNHLY, FYNNEI. The CDR3 DNA sequence: TGTGCCACGGTAGCCCTTGGGGGAACGAACACCGGGGAGCTGTTTTTT. Its translation: CATVALGGTNTGELFF.

The V gene is TRBV5-4, the J gene TRBJ2-1, with D unresolved. Germline CDR1 reads SGHNT; CDR2 reads YYREEE (reference sequence). Trimming took 0 bases from V and 8 from J, leaving 9 bases between them. The CDR3 runs 13 residues. The CDR3 protein is CASSLDPVDEQFF. The CDR3 region has the DNA TGTGCCAGCAGCTTGGACCCAGTCGATGAGCAGTTCTTC.

The chain employs TRBV28 and TRBJ2-5; a weak D match, TRBD1 (6 bases). The CDR3 contains 14 residues. Germline V lookup: CDR1 MDHEN, CDR2 SYDVKM. Deletions cut 4 bases from V and 2 bases from J, with 11 bases between. This CDR3 is CASSSPQGQETQYF. CDR3 nucleotide sequence: TGTGCCAGCAGTTCCCCCCAGGGGCAAGAGACCCAGTACTTC.

This sequence joins TRBV2 and TRBJ1-3, with D uncertain. The CDR3 is 12 residues long. The ends were cut back, 6 bases at V and 4 bases at J, with 7 bases in the middle. CDR1 and CDR2 from the germline V gene are SNHLY and FYNNEI. CDR3: CASRVGGNTIYF. CDR3 coding DNA: TGTGCCAGCAGAGTTGGCGGAAACACCATATATTTT. Based on the CDR3 plus reference TRBV2 and TRBJ1-3, the full variable domain is EPEVTQTPSHQVTQMGQEVILRCVPISNHLYFYWYRQILGQKVEFLVSFYNNEISEKSEIFDDQFSVERPDGSNFTLKIRSTKLEDSAMYFCASRVGGNTIYFGEGSWLTVV.

This chain joins TRBV5-1 and TRBJ1-4; possibly TRBD1 for D (5 bases). V lost 4 bases to trimming and J lost 5 bases, with 6 bases between them. Germline CDR1 is SGHRS and CDR2 is YFSETQ. The CDR3 sequence is 12 residues long. CDR3 region: CASSRDNEKLFF. CDR3 in DNA: TGCGCCAGCAGCCGGGACAATGAAAAACTGTTTTTT.

V and J are TRBV5-1 and TRBJ2-2; TRBD2 matches 9 bases. Trimming removed 0 bases from V and 7 bases from J; junction bases left unmatched: 4. Per the germline V gene, CDR1 is SGHRS and CDR2 is YFSETQ. This CDR3 region has 15 residues. The CDR3 region is CASSLVAGVGGELFF. The CDR3 region has the DNA TGCGCCAGCAGCTTGGTAGCGGGAGTAGGCGGGGAGCTGTTTTTT.

This rearrangement joins TRBV7-2 to TRBJ1-2; no firm D call. Between the trimmed V and J ends, which lost 5 bases and 8 bases, there was a span of 12 bases. Looked up from germline, CDR1 is SGHTA and CDR2 is FQGNSA. There are 12 residues in the CDR3. This chain's CDR3 is CASSPNTVGYTF. The CDR3 nucleotides read TGTGCCAGCAGCCCCAACACAGTAGGCTACACCTTC.

The chain carries TRBV5-1 and TRBJ2-2, with 9 bases lining up with TRBD1. This CDR3 has 13 amino acids. Per germline, CDR1 SGHRS and CDR2 YFSETQ. V was pared by 4 bases and J by 6 bases, with 1 base of the junction left unmatched. The chain's CDR3 is CASSGQGPGELFF. The DNA of the CDR3 is TGCGCCAGCAGCGGACAGGGGCCCGGGGAGCTGTTTTTT.

V gene TRBV5-6 combines with J gene TRBJ2-7, with a tentative D call TRBD1 (6 bases). This CDR3 has 14 residues. V lost 2 bases to trimming and J lost 1 base, with 10 bases between them. Germline CDR1 SGHDT, CDR2 YYEEEE. CDR3 DNA sequence: TGTGCCAGCAGCTTACCCGGACAGTCCTACGAGCAGTACTTC. Encoded protein: CASSLPGQSYEQYF.

This chain links TRBV4-3 with TRBJ2-1; the D is unclear. This CDR3 spans 15 amino acids. Germline assignment: CDR1 LGHNA and CDR2 YSLEER. The V end lost 0 bases, the J end lost 4 bases, and 10 bases lay between the germline ends. As DNA, the CDR3 is TGCGCCAGCAGCCAAGATCGTGGCAGTTACAATGAGCAGTTCTTC. It encodes CASSQDRGSYNEQFF.

The J gene is TRBJ2-2, the V gene TRBV19; 8 bases are a match to TRBD1. Germline assignment: CDR1 LNHDA and CDR2 SQIVND (reference sequence). The CDR3 totals 16 residues. The V segment lost 7 bases and the J segment 6 bases; nucleotides outside the gene matches: 13. CDR3 residues: CASTPSGQGKAGELFF. In DNA, the CDR3 is TGTGCCAGTACCCCATCCGGACAGGGAAAGGCCGGGGAGCTGTTTTTT.

The chain combines TRBV25-1 with TRBJ1-3; 9 bases line up with TRBD1. The CDR3 has 15 residues. CDR1 and CDR2 (germline): MGHDK, SYGVNS. The V gene end was trimmed by 5 bases and the J gene end by 8 bases; junction bases not matched to a gene: 10. The CDR3 reads CASSTRDRAMDTIYF. The CDR3 DNA follows: TGTGCCAGCAGTACCCGGGACAGGGCCATGGACACCATATATTTT.

This clone was counted only a few times. The chain has TRBV19 and TRBJ1-5, with a possible D match to TRBD1 (5 bases). Germline values: CDR1 LNHDA, CDR2 SQIVND (reference sequence). There are 15 residues in the CDR3. Trimming pared 2 bases from V and 2 bases from J, leaving 10 bases between. The CDR3 sequence: CASSIRVGGNQPQHF. The CDR3 nucleotides are TGTGCCAGTAGTATAAGGGTGGGGGGCAATCAGCCCCAGCATTTT. The variable domain in full, with the rest retrieved from reference TRBV19 and TRBJ1-5, is DGGITQSPKYLFRKEGQNVTLSCEQNLNHDAMYWYRQDPGQGLRLIYYSQIVNDFQKGDIAEGYSVSREKKESFPLTVTSAQKNPTAFYLCASSIRVGGNQPQHFGDGTRLSIL.

This chain links TRBV7-9 with TRBJ1-1; TRBD1 agrees at 9 bases. Germline values: CDR1 SEHNR, CDR2 FQNEAQ (reference sequence). V gave up 0 bases and J gave up 0 bases; unmatched junction bases: 5. The CDR3 totals 17 residues. CDR3: CASSLAGTGLMNTEAFF. CDR3 sequence (DNA): TGTGCCAGCAGCTTAGCCGGGACAGGGCTTATGAACACTGAAGCTTTCTTT.

The genes are TRBV7-7 and TRBJ2-3; 7 bases map to TRBD2. Looked up from germline, CDR1 is SSHAT and CDR2 is FNYEAQ (reference sequence). The CDR3 length is 14 residues. Trimming took 5 bases from V and 2 from J; bases not matched to a gene: 4. CDR3 sequence: CASSTGLDTDTQYF. The CDR3 DNA reads as TGTGCCAGCAGCACTGGACTAGACACAGATACGCAGTATTTT.

This clone was counted only a few times. V is TRBV18 and J is TRBJ2-7; D may be TRBD2 (5 bases). CDR3 length: 13 residues. The germline gives CDR1 KGHSH, CDR2 LQKENI. V lost 2 bases and J 5 bases, leaving 10 bases between the germline ends. The CDR3 protein is CASSPNGNNEQYF. CDR3 nucleotides: TGTGCCAGCTCACCAAACGGGAACAACGAGCAGTACTTC.

The chain recombines TRBV29-1 with TRBJ2-7; either TRBD1 or TRBD2 may supply D (5 bases each). The V gene's germline CDR1 is SQVTM and CDR2 ANQGSEA. Trimming removed 4 bases at V and 3 bases at J, with 13 bases between. The CDR3 consists of 13 residues. For the CDR3, the DNA is TGCAGCGTTGGGTTTGGGACCGGCTACGAGCAGTACTTC. It encodes CSVGFGTGYEQYF.

This chain links TRBV4-1 with TRBJ2-2; 10 bases map to TRBD2. Trimming at V came to 4 bases and at J to 7 bases, leaving 9 bases not matched to a gene. The CDR3 is made up of 16 amino acids. Germline V gives CDR1 MGHRA, CDR2 YSYEKL. The CDR3 nucleotides read TGCGCCAGCAGCCCCTTTAGCGGGGGGACAAACGGGGAGCTGTTTTTT. This encodes CASSPFSGGTNGELFF.

The chain is built from TRBV19 and TRBJ1-5; no reliable D call. Germline V gene sequence: CDR1 LNHDA, CDR2 SQIVND (reference sequence). The length of the CDR3 is 16 residues. Trimming pared 2 bases from V and 0 bases from J, leaving 11 bases between. The CDR3 nucleotides are TGTGCCAGTAGTATATTTTGGCAGACTAGCAATCAGCCCCAGCATTTT. This encodes CASSIFWQTSNQPQHF. Filled out from reference TRBV19 and TRBJ1-5, the complete variable domain reads DGGITQSPKYLFRKEGQNVTLSCEQNLNHDAMYWYRQDPGQGLRLIYYSQIVNDFQKGDIAEGYSVSREKKESFPLTVTSAQKNPTAFYLCASSIFWQTSNQPQHFGDGTRLSIL.

This sequence joins TRBV7-2 and TRBJ2-3; D is unclear. The CDR3 loop spans 13 amino acids. Germline V lookup: CDR1 SGHTA, CDR2 FQGNSA. V was trimmed by 2 bases and J by 5 bases, leaving 8 bases between them. In DNA form, the CDR3 reads TGTGCCAGCAGCTTAATACCGGGAGATACGCAGTATTTT. It translates to CASSLIPGDTQYF.

The chain uses TRBV10-3 and TRBJ1-1; the match to TRBD1 covers 8 bases. V lost 6 bases and J lost 6; bases outside the gene matches: 6. The CDR3 has 13 amino acids. The germline V gene encodes CDR1 ENHRY and CDR2 SYGVKD. The CDR3 protein is CAIRDRETAEAFF. The CDR3 bases are TGTGCCATCAGGGACAGGGAAACGGCTGAAGCTTTCTTT.

V gene TRBV5-1 combines with J gene TRBJ2-2; D may be TRBD1 (5 bases). The germline V and J ends were trimmed by 4 bases and 5 bases, with 15 bases remaining between them. CDR3 length: 15 amino acids. Germline CDR1 is SGHRS and CDR2 is YFSETQ. The CDR3 DNA is TGCGCCAGCAGCCCCGCAGCCCAGGGTACCGGGGAGCTGTTTTTT. It yields the protein CASSPAAQGTGELFF. Full variable domain (rest looked up from reference TRBV5-1 and TRBJ2-2): KAGVTQTPRYLIKTRGQQVTLSCSPISGHRSVSWYQQTPGQGLQFLFEYFSETQRNKGNFPGRFSGRQFSNSRSEMNVSTLELGDSALYLCASSPAAQGTGELFFGEGSRLTVL.